Shown below are 10 T cell receptor beta chains from a single sample sequenced in a study of T cells in Graves' hyperthyroidism and ophthalmopathy. TCR beta CDR3 region amplification was performed from RNA transcripts. Carried out on the TCR CDR3, a first-round RT-PCR used the HTBI primer set. One entry per CDR3 protein results from TCRdb running MiXCR on the multiplex PCR reads. The sample holds more than 450,000 distinct CDR3 sequences, 13% to 15% seen once. Sequencing was carried out using blood. The receptor source for this set is a woman aged 40-49 years with Graves' hyperthyroidism.

This clonotype was found a few times. This sequence joins TRBV7-9 and TRBJ2-5; tentative D call: TRBD1 (6 bases). The CDR3 extends over 16 amino acids. Trimming took off 3 bases at V and 0 bases at J, with 14 bases between the two ends. Germline V gene lookup returns CDR1 SEHNR and CDR2 FQNEAQ (reference sequence). The CDR3 nucleotides are TGTGCCAGCAGCTTCCCGGGACAAGCCAACCAAGAGACCCAGTACTTC. It specifies CASSFPGQANQETQYF.

The table lists this clonotype with many counts. The V gene is TRBV3-1, the J gene TRBJ2-6, with TRBD2 matching over 8 bases. Losses at the gene ends were 3 bases for V and 4 bases for J; bases not matched to a gene: 14. The CDR3 length is 19 residues. Germline CDR1 is LGHDT and CDR2 is YNNKEL (reference sequence). This chain's CDR3 is CASSHPSGRDGRGANVLTF. The CDR3, as DNA: TGTGCCAGCAGCCATCCTTCCGGGAGGGACGGCCGCGGGGCCAACGTCCTGACTTTC.

This chain links TRBV12-3 or TRBV12-4 with TRBJ2-1; 7 bases are shared with TRBD2. J was trimmed by 4 bases and V by 3 bases; bases with no gene match: 3. The CDR3 totals 14 residues. The CDR3 coding sequence is TGTGCCAGCAGTTTCGCGCGGGGGTACAATGAGCAGTTCTTC. This translates into CASSFARGYNEQFF.

This clonotype has at least ten counts. The rearrangement joins TRBV2 to TRBJ2-3; D possibly corresponds to TRBD1 (6 bases). Germline V gene data show CDR1 as SNHLY and CDR2 as FYNNEI. The CDR3 length is 12 residues. Trimming shortened V by 6 bases and J by 6 bases, and 10 bases separated the two germline ends. The CDR3 spells CASRDSRDTQYF. CDR3 nucleotide sequence: TGTGCCAGCAGGGACAGCAGGGATACGCAGTATTTT. Full variable domain (rest looked up from reference TRBV2 and TRBJ2-3): EPEVTQTPSHQVTQMGQEVILRCVPISNHLYFYWYRQILGQKVEFLVSFYNNEISEKSEIFDDQFSVERPDGSNFTLKIRSTKLEDSAMYFCASRDSRDTQYFGPGTRLTVL.

The sample holds a few counts of this clonotype. CDR3 nucleotides: TGTGCCTGGAGTGGGGTAGCACAAGAGACCCAGTACTTC. Translation gives CAWSGVAQETQYF. The V gene is TRBV30, the J gene TRBJ2-5; D call uncertain. CDR1 is GTSNPN, CDR2 SVGIG, per germline (reference sequence). The CDR3 has 13 amino acids. Trimming pared 1 base from V and 2 bases from J, leaving 8 bases between.

The V and J genes are TRBV5-1 and TRBJ1-2, with 10 bases aligning to TRBD1. J lost 7 bases, V lost 4 bases, and 16 bases had no gene match. In germline, CDR1 is SGHRS, CDR2 YFSETQ. The CDR3 totals 17 residues. This CDR3 reads CASSHGQGGGPGFGYTF. CDR3 coding DNA: TGCGCCAGCAGCCATGGACAGGGGGGCGGTCCAGGGTTTGGCTACACCTTC.

This clonotype has at least ten counts. The rearrangement joins TRBV6-1 to TRBJ1-2; 9 bases agree with TRBD1. The CDR3 sequence is 14 residues long. Germline lookup yields CDR1 MNHNS and CDR2 SASEGT. The V segment lost 5 bases and the J segment 6 bases; nucleotides outside the gene matches: 7. CDR3 in amino acids: CASSPFTGGDGYTF. The CDR3 DNA reads TGTGCCAGCAGTCCTTTTACAGGGGGCGATGGCTACACCTTC.

This clonotype was counted many times. The V call is TRBV6-1, the J call TRBJ2-1; D is perhaps TRBD1 or TRBD2 (5 bases each). Germline assignment: CDR1 MNHNS and CDR2 SASEGT. Trimming took 5 bases from V and 6 from J, leaving 14 bases between them. This CDR3 contains 14 residues. The CDR3 DNA is TGTGCCAGCAGTTGGGGGAGCCAGGCCAATGAGCAGTTCTTC. It translates to CASSWGSQANEQFF.

Ten or more counts support this clonotype. The chain uses TRBV5-1 and TRBJ2-3; no clear D gene. Trimming stripped 7 bases from V and 4 bases from J, with 16 bases between. Germline V CDR1 and CDR2: SGHRS, YFSETQ. This CDR3 has 14 residues. The CDR3 protein is CASRGLYLADTQYF. In nucleotides, the CDR3 is TGCGCCAGCCGCGGCCTATATTTGGCAGATACGCAGTATTTT.

This chain links TRBV4-1 with TRBJ1-5, with unresolved D. Trimming removed 3 bases at V and 4 bases at J, with 10 bases between. The CDR3 has 14 amino acids. Germline CDR1 reads MGHRA; CDR2 reads YSYEKL. CDR3 sequence reads: CASSHPWGNQPQHF. DNA for the CDR3: TGCGCCAGCAGCCATCCGTGGGGTAATCAGCCCCAGCATTTT.